This entry describes one TCR beta chain. What antigen it recognizes has not been identified. No much larger clonotype is one base removed from it; base qualities were not supplied. This specimen belongs to a study of T cell changes during pregnancy in multiple sclerosis (dated by TCRdb to the late 2010s). Some background on the complete study: The study examined how the T cell repertoire changed over the course of pregnancy in women with multiple sclerosis.

The receptor library was made with the immunoSEQ multiplex PCR assay. In its TCRdb copy, this immuneACCESS table keeps in-frame sequences only and misses some clones. Where compared with another copy, unresolved V genes explain less than half of these, and the others have no known cause. For this sample there are about 80,000 clones; 92% appear just once. The ten largest clones add up to over 1.3% of the sample. V drops 3 bases and J drops 9 bases, leaving 9 bases in between. Including the terminal cysteine and phenylalanine, the CDR3 comprises 12 residues. Only the CDR3 portion is preserved as DNA: 36 bases, with reading frame beginning at the first base. Sequences SGHAT (CDR1) and FQNNGV (CDR2) are obtained from the germline V gene.

The receptor comes from a female donor with multiple sclerosis, enrolled in a pregnancy study. Material: peripheral blood, obtained before pregnancy. The V and J genes are TRBV11-2 and TRBJ2-1; the D gene assignment is ambiguous. CDR3 protein: CASSFSLVEQFF. At the DNA level, the sequence is TGTGCCAGCAGCTTTAGTCTAGTTGAGCAGTTCTTC.